This TCR beta chain stems from a study of chemoradiotherapy in HPV16-positive cancers. This clone is medium-sized. No antigen is known for it. Data came from immunoSEQ multiplex PCR; TCRdb stores just in-frame clones and leaves some out. The repertoire holds about 6,200 clones, with roughly 83% as singletons. General study findings and limits: Candidate HPV-specific clones and E7-related TCR motifs grew in tumor during treatment.

The CDR3 has 14 residues. The source material was tumor tissue, sampled from a patient who underwent chemoradiotherapy. This TCR was recovered from a human donor with HPV-associated anogenital cancer. This chain joins TRBV1 and TRBJ1-1; the DNA was not used to check the table's D call, TRBD1. TRBV1 is deemed a pseudogene. For the CDR3, the DNA is TGCACCATTAGGGGACAGGGGAGAGAAACTGAAGCTTTCTTT. As protein: CTIRGQGRETEAFF.